This is a list of T cell receptor beta chains from one sample in a study of T cell responses to AZD1222 COVID-19 vaccine. Here immunoSEQ multiplex PCR was the method, and the copy in TCRdb shows in-frame clones only, minus some. The repertoire has 90,000 to 130,000 clones, roughly four fifths of them found once; the top ten carry 4% to 5%. This sample comprised peripheral blood, obtained on day 0 of AZD1222 vaccination. These receptors were collected from an adult in good health. CDR3s include the opening cysteine and the closing phenylalanine or tryptophan. A D gene is named only where the DNA matches it firmly. A clone size is listed for some rows: how often the clone was seen (once, few, many), or a class if it is expanded.

d_call,v_call,j_call,clone_size,cdr3_aa,cdr3_nt
NA,TRBV4-3,TRBJ1-6,NA,CASSPNGGNNSPLHF,TGCGCCAGCAGCCCAAACGGGGGGAACAATTCACCCCTCCACTTT
NA,TRBV5-1,TRBJ2-1,NA,CASSFGGDSYNEQFF,TGCGCCAGCAGCTTTGGGGGAGACTCCTACAATGAGCAGTTCTTC
NA,TRBV5-1,TRBJ1-2,NA,CASSSTGNIGYTF,TGCGCCAGCAGCTCGACAGGTAACATAGGCTACACCTTC
NA,TRBV28,TRBJ1-5,NA,CASSLGPRGRSGQPQHF,TGTGCCAGCAGTTTAGGGCCGAGGGGAAGGTCTGGTCAGCCCCAGCATTTT
NA,TRBV7-2,TRBJ2-2,NA,CASSLAIQGRELFF,TGTGCCAGCAGCTTAGCGATCCAGGGACGGGAGCTGTTTTTT
NA,TRBV7-2,TRBJ1-1,NA,CASSFYRNLNTEAFF,TGTGCCAGCAGCTTTTACAGGAATTTGAACACTGAAGCTTTCTTT
NA,TRBV7-8,TRBJ1-3,once,CASSLGRKSSGNTIYF,TGTGCCAGCAGCTTAGGCAGGAAAAGCTCTGGAAACACCATATATTTT
TRBD2,TRBV30,TRBJ2-1,NA,CAWSGTSGGYNEQFF,TGTGCCTGGAGTGGGACTAGCGGGGGATACAATGAGCAGTTCTTC
TRBD1,TRBV5-6,TRBJ1-2,NA,CASSLRDRAMGGYTF,TGTGCCAGCAGCCTCCGGGACAGGGCTATGGGTGGCTACACCTTC
TRBD1,TRBV18,TRBJ1-2,once,CASSTDRGHYGYTF,TGTGCCAGCTCAACGGACAGGGGCCACTATGGCTACACCTTC
NA,TRBV7-9,TRBJ2-7,NA,CASSLEVGEQYF,TGTGCCAGCAGCTTAGAAGTGGGCGAGCAGTACTTC
TRBD1,TRBV24-1,TRBJ1-2,NA,CATSQGAISYGYTF,TGTGCCACCAGTCAGGGGGCCATCTCCTATGGCTACACCTTC
TRBD1,TRBV3-1/TRBV3-2,TRBJ1-5,NA,CASSEGQGNQPQHF,TGTGCCAGCAGCGAGGGACAGGGCAATCAGCCCCAGCATTTT
NA,TRBV6-6,TRBJ1-3,NA,CASTLFLGGGNTIYF,TGTGCCAGCACCCTATTTCTCGGGGGAGGAAACACCATATATTTT
NA,TRBV24-1,TRBJ2-6,NA,CATKRHGFLGANVLTF,TGTGCCACCAAGAGGCACGGATTCCTAGGGGCCAACGTCCTGACTTTC
TRBD1,TRBV28,TRBJ2-5,NA,CASSPTGGIRETQYF,TGTGCCAGCAGTCCAACAGGGGGCATCCGGGAGACCCAGTACTTC
NA,TRBV6-6,TRBJ2-3,NA,CASSQLRTDTQYF,TGTGCCAGCAGTCAATTGCGCACAGATACGCAGTATTTT
NA,TRBV27,TRBJ2-7,NA,CASSLKGLGYEQYF,TGTGCCAGCAGTCTCAAGGGATTAGGCTACGAGCAGTACTTC
NA,TRBV6-2/TRBV6-3,TRBJ1-3,NA,CASSYLGRGNTIYF,TGTGCCAGCAGTTACCTCGGCAGAGGAAACACCATATATTTT
NA,TRBV10-2,TRBJ1-2,NA,CASSEWGGRNYGYTF,TGCGCCAGCAGTGAGTGGGGGGGAAGGAACTATGGCTACACCTTC
NA,TRBV7-8,TRBJ2-1,NA,CASSLDRALPFF,TGTGCCAGCAGCTTAGACAGGGCCTTACCGTTCTTC
NA,TRBV28,TRBJ1-2,NA,CASSSNYGYTF,TGTGCCAGCAGTTCTAACTATGGCTACACCTTC
NA,TRBV2,TRBJ2-1,NA,CASRESGTRILGEQFF,TGTGCCAGCAGGGAGTCCGGGACACGGATTTTGGGCGAGCAGTTCTTC
NA,TRBV4-1,TRBJ2-5,NA,CASSLSGQSYVPETQYF,TGCGCCAGCAGCCTCTCGGGACAAAGCTATGTCCCGGAGACCCAGTACTTC
TRBD2,TRBV2,TRBJ2-1,few,CASVRPRGGSYNEQFF,TGTGCCAGCGTTCGGCCACGGGGGGGCTCCTACAATGAGCAGTTCTTC
NA,TRBV28,TRBJ2-5,NA,CASSPGQVQETQYF,TGTGCCAGCAGCCCTGGACAAGTACAAGAGACCCAGTACTTC
NA,TRBV6-5,TRBJ2-7,NA,CASSTRSRGAYEQYF,TGTGCCAGCAGCACGCGATCAAGGGGAGCCTACGAGCAGTACTTC
NA,TRBV4-3,TRBJ2-1,NA,CASSQDPAPTQIF,TGCGCCAGCAGCCAAGATCCAGCTCCTACTCAAATCTTC
NA,TRBV19,TRBJ1-6,few,CASSIGISPLHF,TGTGCCAGTAGTATCGGAATTTCACCCCTCCACTTT
NA,TRBV7-2,TRBJ1-6,NA,CASSRARRGNSPLHF,TGTGCCAGCAGCCGGGCTCGCCGAGGCAATTCACCCCTCCACTTT
TRBD1,TRBV18,TRBJ1-4,NA,CASSPFAPGTDNEKLFF,TGTGCCAGCTCACCTTTCGCTCCGGGGACAGATAATGAAAAACTGTTTTTT
NA,TRBV7-2,TRBJ1-5,few,CASSRDRSSNQPQHF,TGTGCCAGCAGTCGGGACCGAAGCAGCAATCAGCCCCAGCATTTT
TRBD2,TRBV5-4,TRBJ2-3,NA,CASNPSGGMKDTQYF,TGTGCCAGCAATCCTAGCGGGGGAATGAAAGATACGCAGTATTTT
NA,TRBV10-3,TRBJ1-1,NA,CAISAVGEAFF,TGTGCCATCAGTGCCGTCGGTGAAGCTTTCTTT
NA,TRBV5-1,TRBJ1-3,NA,CASSLETGRNTIYF,TGCGCCAGCAGCTTGGAAACGGGGAGAAACACCATATATTTT
TRBD1,TRBV6-1,TRBJ2-6,NA,CASSEAGQGASGANVLTF,TGTGCCAGCAGTGAAGCGGGACAGGGGGCCTCTGGGGCCAACGTCCTGACTTTC
TRBD1,TRBV28,TRBJ1-3,NA,CASRYRGQKGNTIYF,TGTGCCAGCAGGTACAGGGGGCAAAAAGGAAACACCATATATTTT